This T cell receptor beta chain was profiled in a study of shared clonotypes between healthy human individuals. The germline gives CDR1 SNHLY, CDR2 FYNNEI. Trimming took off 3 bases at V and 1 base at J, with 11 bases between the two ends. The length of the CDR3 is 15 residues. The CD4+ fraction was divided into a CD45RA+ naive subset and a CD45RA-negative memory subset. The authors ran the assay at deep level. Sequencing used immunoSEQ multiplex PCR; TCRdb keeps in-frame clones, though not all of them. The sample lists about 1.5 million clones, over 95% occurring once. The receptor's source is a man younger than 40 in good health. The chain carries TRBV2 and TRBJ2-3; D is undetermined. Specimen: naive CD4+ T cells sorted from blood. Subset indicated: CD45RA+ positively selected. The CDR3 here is CASSETVEGTDTQYF. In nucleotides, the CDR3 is TGTGCCAGCAGTGAGACCGTCGAGGGCACAGATACGCAGTATTTT. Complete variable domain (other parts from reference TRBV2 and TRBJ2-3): EPEVTQTPSHQVTQMGQEVILRCVPISNHLYFYWYRQILGQKVEFLVSFYNNEISEKSEIFDDQFSVERPDGSNFTLKIRSTKLEDSAMYFCASSETVEGTDTQYFGPGTRLTVL.